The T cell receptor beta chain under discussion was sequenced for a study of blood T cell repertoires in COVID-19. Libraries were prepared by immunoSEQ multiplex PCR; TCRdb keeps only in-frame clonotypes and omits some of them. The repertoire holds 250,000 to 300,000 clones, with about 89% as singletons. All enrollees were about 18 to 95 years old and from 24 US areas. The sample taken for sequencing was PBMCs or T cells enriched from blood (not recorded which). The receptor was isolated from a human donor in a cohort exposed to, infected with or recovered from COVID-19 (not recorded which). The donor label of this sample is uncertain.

The CDR3 nucleotides are TGTGCCACCAGCAGGTGGGGGGACAATGAGCAGTTCTTC. It specifies CATSRWGDNEQFF. The chain has TRBV15 and TRBJ2-1; D might be TRBD2 (6 bases). The CDR3 loop spans 13 amino acids. V was trimmed by 3 bases and J by 5 bases, leaving 8 bases between them. Germline loops: CDR1 LNHNV, CDR2 YYDKDF (reference sequence).